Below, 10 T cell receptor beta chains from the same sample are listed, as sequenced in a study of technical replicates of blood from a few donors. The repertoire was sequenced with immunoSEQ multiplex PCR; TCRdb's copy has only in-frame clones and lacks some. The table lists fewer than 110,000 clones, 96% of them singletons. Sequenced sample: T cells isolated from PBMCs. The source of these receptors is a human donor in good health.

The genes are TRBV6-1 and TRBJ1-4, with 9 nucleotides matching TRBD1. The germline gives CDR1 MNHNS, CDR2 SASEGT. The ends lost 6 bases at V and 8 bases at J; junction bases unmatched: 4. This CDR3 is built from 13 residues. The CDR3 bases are TGTGCCAGCAGAACAGGGGGCCAGGAAAAACTGTTTTTT. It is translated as CASRTGGQEKLFF.

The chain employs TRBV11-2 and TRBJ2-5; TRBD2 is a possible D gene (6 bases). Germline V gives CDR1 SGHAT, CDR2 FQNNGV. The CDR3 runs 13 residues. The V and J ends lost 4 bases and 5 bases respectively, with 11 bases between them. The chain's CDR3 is CASSSAGLETQYF. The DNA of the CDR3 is TGTGCCAGCAGCTCCGCGGGGTTGGAGACCCAGTACTTC.

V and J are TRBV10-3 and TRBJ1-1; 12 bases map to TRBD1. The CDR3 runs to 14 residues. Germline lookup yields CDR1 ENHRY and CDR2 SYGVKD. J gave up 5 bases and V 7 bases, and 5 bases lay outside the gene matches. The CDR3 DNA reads TGTGCCATCACCTTGGGACAGGGGGCGACTGAAGCTTTCTTT. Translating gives CAITLGQGATEAFF.

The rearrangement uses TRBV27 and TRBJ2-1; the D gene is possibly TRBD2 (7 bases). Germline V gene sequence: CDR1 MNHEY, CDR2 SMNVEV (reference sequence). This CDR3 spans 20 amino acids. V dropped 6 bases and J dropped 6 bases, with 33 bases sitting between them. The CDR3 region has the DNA TGTGCCAGCAGGACCATGCGAAAGGCCGAAGGGGGGGGTCGGGGCAATGAGCAGTTCTTC. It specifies CASRTMRKAEGGGRGNEQFF.

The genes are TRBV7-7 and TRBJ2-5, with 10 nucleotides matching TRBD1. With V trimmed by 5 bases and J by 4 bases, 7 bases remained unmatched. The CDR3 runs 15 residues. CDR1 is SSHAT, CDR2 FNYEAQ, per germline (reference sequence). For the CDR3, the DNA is TGTGCCAGCAGCCCCTGGACAGGGGGGGCAGAGACCCAGTACTTC. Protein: CASSPWTGGAETQYF.

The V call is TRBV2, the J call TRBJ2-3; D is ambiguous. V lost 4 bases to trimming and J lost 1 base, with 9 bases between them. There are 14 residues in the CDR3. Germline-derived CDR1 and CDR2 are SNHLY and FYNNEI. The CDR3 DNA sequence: TGTGCCAGCAGTGCTACCACGGGCACAGATACGCAGTATTTT. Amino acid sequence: CASSATTGTDTQYF. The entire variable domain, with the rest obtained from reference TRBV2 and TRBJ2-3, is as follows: EPEVTQTPSHQVTQMGQEVILRCVPISNHLYFYWYRQILGQKVEFLVSFYNNEISEKSEIFDDQFSVERPDGSNFTLKIRSTKLEDSAMYFCASSATTGTDTQYFGPGTRLTVL.

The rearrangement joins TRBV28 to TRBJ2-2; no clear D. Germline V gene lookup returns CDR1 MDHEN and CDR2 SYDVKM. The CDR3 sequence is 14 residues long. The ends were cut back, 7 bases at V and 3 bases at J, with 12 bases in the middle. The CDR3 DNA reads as TGTGCCAGCACTCTTACGCAGGACACCGGGGAGCTGTTTTTT. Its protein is CASTLTQDTGELFF.

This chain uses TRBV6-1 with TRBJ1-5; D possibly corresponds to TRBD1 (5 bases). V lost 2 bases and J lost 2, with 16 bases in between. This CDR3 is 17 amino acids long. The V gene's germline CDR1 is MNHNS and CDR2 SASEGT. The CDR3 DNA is TGTGCCAGCAGTGAAAATACTTGGGACTGGGGCAATCAGCCCCAGCATTTT. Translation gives CASSENTWDWGNQPQHF.

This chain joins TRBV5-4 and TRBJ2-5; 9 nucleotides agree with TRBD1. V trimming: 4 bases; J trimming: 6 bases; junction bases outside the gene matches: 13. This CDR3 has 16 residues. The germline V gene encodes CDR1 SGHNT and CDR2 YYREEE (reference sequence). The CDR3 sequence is CASSPAPGQGVKTQYF. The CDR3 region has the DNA TGTGCCAGCAGCCCAGCTCCGGGACAGGGTGTGAAGACCCAGTACTTC.

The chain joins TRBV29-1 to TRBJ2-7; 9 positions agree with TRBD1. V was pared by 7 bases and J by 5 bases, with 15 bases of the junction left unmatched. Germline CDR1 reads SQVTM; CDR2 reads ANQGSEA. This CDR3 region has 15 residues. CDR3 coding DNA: TGCAGCGCCGTAACCGGGACAGGGTACCAGGACGAGCAGTACTTC. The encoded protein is CSAVTGTGYQDEQYF.